The present T cell receptor (beta chain) was sequenced within a study of CD8 T cells in Susac syndrome. The TEMRA cells underwent FACS enrichment, while the CD8+ and CD4+ T cells underwent negative isolation. With random hexamers, reverse transcription was performed on about 0.45 to 1 ug of RNA. MiXCR was run by TCRdb on the immunoSEQ multiplex PCR reads, yielding one entry per CDR3 protein. The sample lists 150,000 to 200,000 distinct CDR3 sequences; approximately 94% were seen once. With 3 bases clipped from V and 9 bases from J, the junction kept 2 bases outside the gene matches. CDR1 and CDR2 (germline): SGHTA, FQGTGA. The CDR3 is made up of 13 amino acids.

The rearrangement links TRBV7-3 to TRBJ2-1; 10 nucleotides match TRBD2. The sequence derives from a human donor with multiple sclerosis. The sequenced material came from CD4+ T cells from PBMCs. CDR3 loop: CASSFQREGEQFF. The CDR3, as DNA: TGTGCCAGCAGCTTTCAGCGGGAGGGTGAGCAGTTCTTC.